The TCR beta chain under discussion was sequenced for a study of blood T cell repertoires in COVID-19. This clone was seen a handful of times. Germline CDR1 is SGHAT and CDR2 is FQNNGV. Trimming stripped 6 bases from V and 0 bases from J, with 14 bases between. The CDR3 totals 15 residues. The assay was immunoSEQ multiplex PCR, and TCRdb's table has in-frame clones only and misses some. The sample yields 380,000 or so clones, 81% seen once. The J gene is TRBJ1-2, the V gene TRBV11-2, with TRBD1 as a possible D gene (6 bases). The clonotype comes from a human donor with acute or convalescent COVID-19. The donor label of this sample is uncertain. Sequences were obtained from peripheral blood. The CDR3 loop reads CASSTDRRTNYGYTF. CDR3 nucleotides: TGTGCCAGCAGTACAGACAGGCGAACTAACTATGGCTACACCTTC.